This record covers a single T cell receptor (beta chain). The junction had 12 bases not matched to a gene; V was cut back by 4 bases and J by 7 bases. Germline V gene sequence: CDR1 MDHEN, CDR2 SYDVKM. This CDR3 is 16 amino acids long. Authors' methods: Counts of nucleated cells, estimated from reference gene primer amplification, were obtained. This table comes from immunoSEQ multiplex PCR, and its TCRdb copy is limited to in-frame clones, with some not included. The D gene and trimming were derived from the DNA, and the V and J assignments and clone size from that table. The data show under 150,000 clones, 75% to 90% seen once. The data were taken from a study of blood T cell repertoires in COVID-19. In the study overall: COVID-19 samples, acute and convalescent, were from the United States, Italy and Spain. T cells, B-cell-depleted T cells, or PBMCs supplied cDNA or gDNA.

Sequences were obtained from peripheral blood. This clonotype was obtained from a woman aged 60-75 years with active COVID-19. The chain recombines TRBV28 with TRBJ1-5, with TRBD1 matching 8 bases. The CDR3 spells CASSSSGGGGSQPQHF. As DNA, the CDR3 is TGTGCCAGCAGTTCATCAGGGGGCGGTGGATCGCAGCCCCAGCATTTT.